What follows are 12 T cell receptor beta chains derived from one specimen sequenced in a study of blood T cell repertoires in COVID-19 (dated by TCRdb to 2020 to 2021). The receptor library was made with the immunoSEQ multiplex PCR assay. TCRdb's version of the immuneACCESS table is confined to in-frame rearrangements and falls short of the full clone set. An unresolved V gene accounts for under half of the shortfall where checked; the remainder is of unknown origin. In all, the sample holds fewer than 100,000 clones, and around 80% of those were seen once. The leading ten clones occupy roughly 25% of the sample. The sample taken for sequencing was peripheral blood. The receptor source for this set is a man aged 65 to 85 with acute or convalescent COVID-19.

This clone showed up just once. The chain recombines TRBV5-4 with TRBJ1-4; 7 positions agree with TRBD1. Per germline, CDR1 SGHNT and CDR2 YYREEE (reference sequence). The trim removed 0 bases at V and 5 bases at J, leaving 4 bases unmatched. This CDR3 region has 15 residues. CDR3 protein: CASSLGSGGNEKLFF. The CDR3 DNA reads TGTGCCAGCAGCTTGGGCTCAGGGGGGAATGAAAAACTGTTTTTT. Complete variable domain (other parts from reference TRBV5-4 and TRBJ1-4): ETGVTQSPTHLIKTRGQQVTLRCSSQSGHNTVSWYQQALGQGPQFIFQYYREEENGRGNFPPRFSGLQFPNYSSELNVNALELDDSALYLCASSLGSGGNEKLFFGSGTQLSVL.

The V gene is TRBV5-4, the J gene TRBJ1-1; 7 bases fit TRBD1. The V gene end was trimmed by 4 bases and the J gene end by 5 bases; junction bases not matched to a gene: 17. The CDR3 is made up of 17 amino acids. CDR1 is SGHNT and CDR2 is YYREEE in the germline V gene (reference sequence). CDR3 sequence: CASSPQTGPPGWTEAFF. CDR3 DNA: TGTGCCAGCAGCCCCCAGACAGGGCCTCCTGGTTGGACTGAAGCTTTCTTT.

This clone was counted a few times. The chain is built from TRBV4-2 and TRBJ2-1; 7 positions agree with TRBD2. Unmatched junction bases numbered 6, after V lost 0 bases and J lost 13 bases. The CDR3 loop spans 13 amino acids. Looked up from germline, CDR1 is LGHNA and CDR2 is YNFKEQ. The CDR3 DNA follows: TGTGCCAGCAGCCAAGATAGGAGCGGGGCACAGTTCTTC. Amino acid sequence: CASSQDRSGAQFF.

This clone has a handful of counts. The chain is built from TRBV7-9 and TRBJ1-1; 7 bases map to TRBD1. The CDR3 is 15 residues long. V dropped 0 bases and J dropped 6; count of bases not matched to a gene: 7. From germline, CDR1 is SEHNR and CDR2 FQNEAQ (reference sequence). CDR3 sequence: CASSLARTGGAEAFF. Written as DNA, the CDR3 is TGTGCCAGCAGCTTAGCCCGGACAGGAGGCGCTGAAGCTTTCTTT. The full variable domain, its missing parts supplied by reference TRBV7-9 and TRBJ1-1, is DTGVSQNPRHKITKRGQNVTFRCDPISEHNRLYWYRQTLGQGPEFLTYFQNEAQLEKSRLLSDRFSAERPKGSFSTLEIQRTEQGDSAMYLCASSLARTGGAEAFFGQGTRLTVV.

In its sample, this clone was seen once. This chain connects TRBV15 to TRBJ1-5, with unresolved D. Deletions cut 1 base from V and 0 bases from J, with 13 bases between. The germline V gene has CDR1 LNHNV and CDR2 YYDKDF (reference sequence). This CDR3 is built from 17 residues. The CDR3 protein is CATSRVRADYSNQPQHF. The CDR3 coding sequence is TGTGCCACCAGCAGAGTACGGGCAGACTATAGCAATCAGCCCCAGCATTTT.

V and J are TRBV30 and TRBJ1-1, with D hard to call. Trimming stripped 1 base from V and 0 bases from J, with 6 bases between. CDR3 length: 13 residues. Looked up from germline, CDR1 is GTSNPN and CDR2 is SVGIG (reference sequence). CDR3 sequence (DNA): TGTGCCTGGAGTGAACACATGAACACTGAAGCTTTCTTT. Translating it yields CAWSEHMNTEAFF.

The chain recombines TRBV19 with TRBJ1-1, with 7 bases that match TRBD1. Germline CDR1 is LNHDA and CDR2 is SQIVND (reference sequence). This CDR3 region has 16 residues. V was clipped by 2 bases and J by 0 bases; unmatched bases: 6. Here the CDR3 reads CASSIRGPTVNTEAFF. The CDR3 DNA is TGTGCCAGTAGTATAAGGGGGCCAACAGTGAACACTGAAGCTTTCTTT.

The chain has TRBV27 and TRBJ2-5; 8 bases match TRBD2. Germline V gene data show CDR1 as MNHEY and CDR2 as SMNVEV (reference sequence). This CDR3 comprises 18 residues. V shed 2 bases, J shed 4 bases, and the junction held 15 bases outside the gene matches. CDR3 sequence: CASSLRPARAGVIETQYF. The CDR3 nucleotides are TGTGCCAGCAGTTTACGGCCCGCCCGAGCGGGAGTAATAGAGACCCAGTACTTC.

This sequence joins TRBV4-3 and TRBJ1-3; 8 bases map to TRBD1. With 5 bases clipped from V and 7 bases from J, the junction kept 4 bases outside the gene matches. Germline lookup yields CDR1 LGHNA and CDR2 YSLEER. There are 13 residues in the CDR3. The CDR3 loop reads CASSVRQGNTIYF. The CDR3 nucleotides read TGCGCCAGCAGCGTGCGACAGGGGAACACCATATATTTT.

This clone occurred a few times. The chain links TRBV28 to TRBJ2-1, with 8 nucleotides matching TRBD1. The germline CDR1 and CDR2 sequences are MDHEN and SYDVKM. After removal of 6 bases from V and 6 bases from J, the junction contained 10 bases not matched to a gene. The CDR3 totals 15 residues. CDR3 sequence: CASSLYGTGTNEQFF. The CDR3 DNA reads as TGTGCCAGCAGCCTCTATGGGACAGGCACCAATGAGCAGTTCTTC.

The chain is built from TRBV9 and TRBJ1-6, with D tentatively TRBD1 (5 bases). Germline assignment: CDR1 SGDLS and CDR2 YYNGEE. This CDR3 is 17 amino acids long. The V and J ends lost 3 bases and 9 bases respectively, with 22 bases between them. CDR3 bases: TGTGCCAGCAGCGCTTCTATAGGGGCCCTTAGGGGTTCACCCCTCCACTTT. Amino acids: CASSASIGALRGSPLHF.

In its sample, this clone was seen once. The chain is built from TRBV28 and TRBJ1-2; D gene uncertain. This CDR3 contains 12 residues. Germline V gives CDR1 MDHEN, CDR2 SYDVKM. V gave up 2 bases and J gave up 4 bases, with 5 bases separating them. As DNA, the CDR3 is TGTGCCAGCAGTTTACTGTTCTATGGCTACACCTTC. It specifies CASSLLFYGYTF.